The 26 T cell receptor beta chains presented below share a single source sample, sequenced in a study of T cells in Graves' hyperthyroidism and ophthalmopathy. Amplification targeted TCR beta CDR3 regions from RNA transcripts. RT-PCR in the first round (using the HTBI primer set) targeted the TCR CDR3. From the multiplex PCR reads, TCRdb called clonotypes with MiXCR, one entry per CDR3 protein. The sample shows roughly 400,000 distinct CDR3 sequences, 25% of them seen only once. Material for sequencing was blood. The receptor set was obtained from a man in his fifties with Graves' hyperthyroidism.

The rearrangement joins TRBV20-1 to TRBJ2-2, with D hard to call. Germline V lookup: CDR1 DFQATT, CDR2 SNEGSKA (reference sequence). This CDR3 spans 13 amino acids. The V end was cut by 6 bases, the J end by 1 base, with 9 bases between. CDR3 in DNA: TGCAGTGCCGGAGTGGTGAACACCGGGGAGCTGTTTTTT. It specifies CSAGVVNTGELFF.

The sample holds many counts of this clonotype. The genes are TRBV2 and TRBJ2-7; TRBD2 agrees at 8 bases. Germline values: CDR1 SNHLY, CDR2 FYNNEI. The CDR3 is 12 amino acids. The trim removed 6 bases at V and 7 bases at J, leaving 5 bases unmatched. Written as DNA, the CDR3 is TGTGCCAGCAGCCGCTCGGGGGGGGAGCAGTACTTC. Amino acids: CASSRSGGEQYF.

The CDR3 coding sequence is TGTGCCAGCAGTTACCAGGGAACGGCGGGCGGCTACACCTTC. This sequence encodes CASSYQGTAGGYTF. This chain connects TRBV12-3 or TRBV12-4 to TRBJ1-2; possible D gene TRBD1, 5 bases. This CDR3 has 14 residues. Trimming pared 4 bases from V and 8 bases from J, leaving 17 bases between.

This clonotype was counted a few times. The CDR3 DNA follows: TGTGCCGTCGGAAACTACAATGAGCAGTTCTTC. Protein sequence: CAVGNYNEQFF. The gene calls are TRBV6-2 or TRBV6-3 and TRBJ2-1, with D uncertain. The CDR3 has 11 amino acids. V was pared by 11 bases and J by 3 bases, with 8 bases between. CDR1 and CDR2 from the germline V gene are MNHEY and SVGEGT.

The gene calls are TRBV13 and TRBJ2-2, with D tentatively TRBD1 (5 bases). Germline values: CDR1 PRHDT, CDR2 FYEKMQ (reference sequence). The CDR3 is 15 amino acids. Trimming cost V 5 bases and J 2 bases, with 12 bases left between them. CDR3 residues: CASSATGPNTGELFF. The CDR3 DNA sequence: TGTGCCAGCAGCGCCACAGGCCCTAACACCGGGGAGCTGTTTTTT.

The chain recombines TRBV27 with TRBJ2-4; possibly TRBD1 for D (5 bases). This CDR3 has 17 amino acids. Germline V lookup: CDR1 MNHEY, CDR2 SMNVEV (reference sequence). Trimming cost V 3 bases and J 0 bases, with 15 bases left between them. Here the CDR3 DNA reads TGTGCCAGCAGTTTGGAGACAGAGATTTCAGCCAAAAACATTCAGTACTTC. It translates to CASSLETEISAKNIQYF.

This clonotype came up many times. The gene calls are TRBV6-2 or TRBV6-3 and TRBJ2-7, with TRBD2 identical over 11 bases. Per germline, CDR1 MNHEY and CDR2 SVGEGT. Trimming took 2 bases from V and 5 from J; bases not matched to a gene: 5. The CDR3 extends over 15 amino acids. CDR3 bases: TGTGCCAGCAGTTACGAACTAGCGGGAGACCACGAGCAGTACTTC. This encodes CASSYELAGDHEQYF.

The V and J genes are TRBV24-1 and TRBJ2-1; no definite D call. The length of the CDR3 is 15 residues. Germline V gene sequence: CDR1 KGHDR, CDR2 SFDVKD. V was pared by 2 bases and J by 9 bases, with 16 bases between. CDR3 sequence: CATSDSRVPRREQFF. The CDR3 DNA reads TGTGCCACCAGTGATTCCCGGGTCCCCCGCCGTGAGCAGTTCTTC.

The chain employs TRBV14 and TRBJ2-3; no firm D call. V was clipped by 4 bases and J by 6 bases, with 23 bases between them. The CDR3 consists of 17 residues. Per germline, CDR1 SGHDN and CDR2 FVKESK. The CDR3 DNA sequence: TGTGCCAGCAGCCCGGCTTTTGTGACACCCAGGACGGATACGCAGTATTTT. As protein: CASSPAFVTPRTDTQYF.

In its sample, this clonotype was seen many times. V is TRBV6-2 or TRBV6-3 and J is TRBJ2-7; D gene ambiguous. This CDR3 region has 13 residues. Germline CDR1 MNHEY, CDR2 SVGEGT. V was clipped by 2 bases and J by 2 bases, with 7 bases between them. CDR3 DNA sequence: TGTGCCAGCAGTTACGGTGGCCCCTACGAGCAGTACTTC. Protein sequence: CASSYGGPYEQYF.

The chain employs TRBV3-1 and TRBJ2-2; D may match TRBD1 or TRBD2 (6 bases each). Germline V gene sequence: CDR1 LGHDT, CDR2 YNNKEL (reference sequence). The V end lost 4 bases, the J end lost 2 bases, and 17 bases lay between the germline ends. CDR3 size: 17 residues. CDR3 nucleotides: TGTGCCAGCAGCCTACCGGGGGCGCTAGACAACACCGGGGAGCTGTTTTTT. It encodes CASSLPGALDNTGELFF.

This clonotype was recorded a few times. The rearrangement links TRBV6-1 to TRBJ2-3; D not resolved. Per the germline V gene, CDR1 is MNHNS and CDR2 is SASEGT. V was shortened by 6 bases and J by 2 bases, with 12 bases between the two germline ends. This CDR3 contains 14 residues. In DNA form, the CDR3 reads TGTGCCAGCAGCCCGAACCGTTTCACAGATACGCAGTATTTT. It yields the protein CASSPNRFTDTQYF.

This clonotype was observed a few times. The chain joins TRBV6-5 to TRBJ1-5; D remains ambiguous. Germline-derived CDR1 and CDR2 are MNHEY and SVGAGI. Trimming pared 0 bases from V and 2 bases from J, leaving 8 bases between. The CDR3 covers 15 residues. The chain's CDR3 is CASSYSAVGNQPQHF. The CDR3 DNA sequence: TGTGCCAGCAGTTACTCGGCTGTGGGCAATCAGCCCCAGCATTTT.

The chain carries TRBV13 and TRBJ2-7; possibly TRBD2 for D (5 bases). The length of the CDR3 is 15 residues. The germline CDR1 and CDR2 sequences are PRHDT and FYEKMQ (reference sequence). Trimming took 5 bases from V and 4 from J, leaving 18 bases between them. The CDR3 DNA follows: TGTGCCAGCAGCCCCCCCCGGGATTTGGGGTACGAGCAGTACTTC. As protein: CASSPPRDLGYEQYF.

The DNA of the CDR3 is TGTGCCAGCAGTTTGGCGACAGGGTACAACTATGGCTACACCTTC. It is translated as CASSLATGYNYGYTF. The rearrangement uses TRBV27 and TRBJ1-2; 7 bases agree with TRBD1. The length of the CDR3 is 15 residues. Losses at the gene ends were 3 bases for V and 2 bases for J; bases not matched to a gene: 6. Germline V CDR1 and CDR2: MNHEY, SMNVEV (reference sequence).

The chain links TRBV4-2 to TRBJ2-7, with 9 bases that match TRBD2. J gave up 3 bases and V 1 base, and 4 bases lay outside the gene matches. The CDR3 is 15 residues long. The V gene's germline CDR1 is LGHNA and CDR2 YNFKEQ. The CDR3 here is CASSQAERGDYEQYF. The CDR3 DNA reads TGTGCCAGCAGCCAAGCGGAGCGGGGGGACTACGAGCAGTACTTC.

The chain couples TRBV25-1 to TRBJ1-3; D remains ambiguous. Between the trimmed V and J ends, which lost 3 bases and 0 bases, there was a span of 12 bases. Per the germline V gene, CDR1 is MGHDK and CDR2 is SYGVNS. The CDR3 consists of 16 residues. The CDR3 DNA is TGTGCCAGCAGTGATTACAGAGACCCCTCTGGAAACACCATATATTTT. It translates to CASSDYRDPSGNTIYF.

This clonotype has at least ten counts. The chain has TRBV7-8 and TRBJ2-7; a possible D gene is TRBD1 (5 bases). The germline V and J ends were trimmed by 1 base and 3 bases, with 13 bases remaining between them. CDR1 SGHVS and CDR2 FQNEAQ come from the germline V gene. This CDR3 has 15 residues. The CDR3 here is CASSLEGYRSYEQYF. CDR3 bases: TGTGCCAGCAGCTTAGAAGGGTACAGGAGCTACGAGCAGTACTTC.

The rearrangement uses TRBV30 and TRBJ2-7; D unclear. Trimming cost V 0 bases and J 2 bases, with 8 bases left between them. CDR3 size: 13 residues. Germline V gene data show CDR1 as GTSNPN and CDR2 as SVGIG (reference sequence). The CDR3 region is CAWSVVGTYEQYF. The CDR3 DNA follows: TGTGCCTGGAGTGTTGTCGGAACCTACGAGCAGTACTTC.

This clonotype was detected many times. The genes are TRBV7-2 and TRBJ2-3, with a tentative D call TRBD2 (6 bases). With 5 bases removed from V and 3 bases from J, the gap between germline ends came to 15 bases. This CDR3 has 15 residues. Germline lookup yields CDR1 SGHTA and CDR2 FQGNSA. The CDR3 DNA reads TGTGCCAGCAGCCATAGACTAGGAAAGACAGATACGCAGTATTTT. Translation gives CASSHRLGKTDTQYF.

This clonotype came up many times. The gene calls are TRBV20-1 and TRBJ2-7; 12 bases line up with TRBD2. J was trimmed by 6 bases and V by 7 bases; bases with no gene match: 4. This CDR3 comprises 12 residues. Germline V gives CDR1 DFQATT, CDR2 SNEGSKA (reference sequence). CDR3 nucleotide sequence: TGCAGTGTAATGGGACTAGCGGGCGAGCAGTACTTC. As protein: CSVMGLAGEQYF.

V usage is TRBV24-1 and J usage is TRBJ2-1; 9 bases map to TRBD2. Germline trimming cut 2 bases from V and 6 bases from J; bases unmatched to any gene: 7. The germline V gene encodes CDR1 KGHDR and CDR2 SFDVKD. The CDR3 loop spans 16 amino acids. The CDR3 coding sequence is TGTGCCACCAGTGATTCGACCGGGACTAGCAGCAATGAGCAGTTCTTC. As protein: CATSDSTGTSSNEQFF.

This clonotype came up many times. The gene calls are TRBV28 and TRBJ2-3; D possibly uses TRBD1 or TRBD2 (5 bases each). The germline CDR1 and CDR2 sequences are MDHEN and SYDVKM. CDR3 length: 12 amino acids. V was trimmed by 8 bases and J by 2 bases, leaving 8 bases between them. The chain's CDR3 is CASRGFTDTQYF. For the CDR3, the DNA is TGTGCCAGCCGGGGCTTCACAGATACGCAGTATTTT.

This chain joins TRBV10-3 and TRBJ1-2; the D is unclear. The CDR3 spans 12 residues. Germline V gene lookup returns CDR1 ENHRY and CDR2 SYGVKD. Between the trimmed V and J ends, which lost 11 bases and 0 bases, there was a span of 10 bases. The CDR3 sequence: CASRSSNYGYTF. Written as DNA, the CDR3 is TGTGCCTCCCGTTCGTCTAACTATGGCTACACCTTC.

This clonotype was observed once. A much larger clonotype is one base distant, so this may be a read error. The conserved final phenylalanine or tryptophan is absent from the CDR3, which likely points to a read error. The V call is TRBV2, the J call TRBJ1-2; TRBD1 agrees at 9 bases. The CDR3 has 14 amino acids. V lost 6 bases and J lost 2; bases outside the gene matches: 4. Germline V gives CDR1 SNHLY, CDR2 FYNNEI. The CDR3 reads CASRGDRVNYGYTL. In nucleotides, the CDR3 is TGTGCCAGCAGAGGGGACAGGGTAAACTATGGCTACACCCTC.

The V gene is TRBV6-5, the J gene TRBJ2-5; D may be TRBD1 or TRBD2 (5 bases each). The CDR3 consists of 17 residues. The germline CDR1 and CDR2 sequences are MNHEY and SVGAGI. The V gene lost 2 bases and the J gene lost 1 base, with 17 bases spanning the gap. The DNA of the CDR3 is TGTGCCAGCAGTTACGGGGACGTCAATAGAGGCCAAGAGACCCAGTACTTC. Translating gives CASSYGDVNRGQETQYF.